Below, 31 T cell receptor delta chains from the same sample are listed, as sequenced in a study of γδ T cells in repeated Plasmodium falciparum infection. Vgamma9/Vdelta2+ and Vdelta2-negative gammadelta T cells were flow-sorted from PBMC for bulk sequencing. TCRdb reprocessed the multiplex PCR reads using CATT. The repertoire holds roughly 48,000 delta-chain clones, 1.6% seen once, with over 6.5% in the top ten. Specimen: gamma-delta T cells from blood. These receptors all come from a pool of human donors (malaria-infected and uninfected, not separated).

As to this clone: TCRdb attributes to this sequence the protein of a much larger clone, which differs from the DNA translation at residue 7; a read error is likely, and the protein displayed is translated from the DNA. The chain carries TRDV1 and TRDJ1; D is perhaps TRDD3 (6 bases). TCRdb is silent on the J gene; assignment here came from matching the DNA to germline. Per the germline V gene, CDR1 is TSWWSYY and CDR2 is QGS. The CDR3 contains 14 residues. The V gene lost 9 bases and the J gene lost 0 bases, with 14 bases spanning the gap. CDR3: CALWGRPYTDKLIF. CDR3 coding DNA: TGTGCTCTCTGGGGACGACCGTACACCGATAAACTCATCTTT.

Remarks on this clone: TCRdb's listed protein matches a much larger clone and diverges from this DNA's translation at residue 15, likely through a read error; the protein shown comes from the DNA. The V gene call is TRDV2, and the J gene call is absent; the table gives TRDD3 as D, unverified against the DNA. Germline-derived CDR1 and CDR2 are GEAIGNYY and EKD. The CDR3 extends over 17 amino acids. The CDR3: CACDTLGDRNLTDKPIF. The CDR3 DNA is TGTGCCTGTGACACCCTGGGGGATAGGAACCTCACCGATAAACCCATCTTT.

This clone showed up many times. A much bigger clone sits one base away, suggesting this may be a read error. The chain recombines TRDV1 with TRDJ1; D ambiguous. V was clipped by 2 bases and J by 2 bases, with 24 bases between them. CDR1 and CDR2 from the germline V gene are TSWWSYY and QGS. The CDR3 consists of 19 residues. Written as DNA, the CDR3 is TGTGCTCTTGGGGAATCGGGGCCCCCGGTCGTCCTTGAAACCGATAAACTCATCTTT. This encodes CALGESGPPVVLETDKLIF.

This clone occurred many times. TCRdb shows a much larger clone's protein in place of this DNA's translation, and the two differ at residue 14, likely through a read error; the protein shown is translated from the DNA. V gene TRDV1 combines with J gene TRDJ1; TRDD2 matches at 7 bases. Germline V lookup: CDR1 TSWWSYY, CDR2 QGS. CDR3 length: 16 amino acids. The CDR3 sequence is CALGETSSYSTDKPIF. CDR3 nucleotide sequence: TGTGCTCTTGGGGAAACATCTTCCTATAGCACCGATAAACCCATCTTT.

In regard to this clone: A read error is the likely source, as a far larger clone sits one nucleotide away. The sample contains more than one DNA sequence encoding this CDR3. The genes are TRDV1 and TRDJ1; a weak D match, TRDD3 (6 bases). No J gene was available from TCRdb, and it was assigned here by a germline match of the DNA. The CDR3 consists of 24 residues. V shed 1 base and J shed 2 bases, with 38 bases lying between them. Germline values: CDR1 TSWWSYY, CDR2 QGS. The CDR3 nucleotides are TGTGCTCTTGGGGAACCGGTAATGATCGCCCTCCAGTACTGGTTATGGACTGGGACCGATAAACTCATCTTT. Translating it yields CALGEPVMIALQYWLWTGTDKLIF.

In its sample, this clone was seen many times. TCRdb's protein, taken from a much larger clone, differs from this DNA's translation at residue 6, likely owing to a read error; the protein displayed comes from the DNA. This sequence joins TRDV1 and TRDJ1; 7 bases fit TRDD2. This CDR3 has 22 residues. In germline, CDR1 is TSWWSYY, CDR2 QGS. The DNA of the CDR3 is TGTGCTCTTGGACCTCACGTTCCTACCATGGGGACAAGACCCAAGTACACCGATAAACTCACCTTT. As protein: CALGPHVPTMGTRPKYTDKLTF.

This clone was found many times. The protein TCRdb lists belongs to a much larger clone and differs from this DNA's translation at residue 13, which points to a read error; the protein shown is made from the DNA. The CDR3 DNA reads TGTGCCTGTGACACCGTTATCCAACTGGGGGTTCGGCCCACCGATAAACTCATCTTT. Protein: CACDTVIQLGVRPTDKLIF. This sequence joins TRDV2 and TRDJ1; 8 bases map to TRDD3. TCRdb gives no J gene; it was assigned here by matching the DNA to germline. V lost 0 bases to trimming and J lost 1 base; unmatched junction nucleotides: 15. Germline V gene sequence: CDR1 GEAIGNYY, CDR2 EKD. The CDR3 runs 19 residues.

The gene calls are TRDV2 and TRDJ1; 7 bases map to TRDD3. Here the J gene came from matching the DNA to germline, since TCRdb omits it. With 0 bases clipped from V and 2 bases from J, the junction kept 14 bases outside the gene matches. The CDR3 has 18 residues. CDR1 is GEAIGNYY and CDR2 is EKD in the germline V gene. The DNA of the CDR3 is TGTGCCTGTGACACCTCCCTACTGGGGATATTGGAAACCGATAAACTCATCTTT. The encoded protein is CACDTSLLGILETDKLIF.

Regarding this clone: Given a far larger clone just one base away, this is likely a sequencing read error. Other DNA sequences from this sample encode an identical CDR3 as well. The V call is TRDV1, the J call TRDJ1; perhaps TRDD3 as D (5 bases). TCRdb does not report a J gene; here it was assigned by matching the DNA to germline references. The germline V gene has CDR1 TSWWSYY and CDR2 QGS. With 5 bases removed from V and 10 bases from J, the gap between germline ends came to 29 bases. The CDR3 totals 17 residues. The CDR3 is CALGQCSKGAGGYGLIF. CDR3 DNA sequence: TGTGCTCTTGGGCAGTGTAGTAAGGGAGCCGGGGGGTACGGACTCATCTTT.

This clone has a handful of counts. This probably arose from a read error, given a far larger clone one base away. The sample has other DNA sequences that encode this CDR3 too. The V gene call reads TRDV2; no J gene was called. CDR3 length: 16 residues. CDR1 is GEAIGNYY, CDR2 EKD, per germline. The CDR3 sequence is CACDQCRPSKPDKLIF. The CDR3 nucleotides read TGTGCCTGTGACCAATGCCGCCCCTCCAAGCCCGATAAACTCATTTTT.

A few counts support this clone. The protein in TCRdb stems from a much larger clone and differs at residue 8 from this DNA's translation, likely a read error; here the protein is translated from the DNA. The rearrangement uses TRDV1 and TRDJ1; D may be TRDD2 (6 bases). The ends were cut back, 0 bases at V and 0 bases at J, with 32 bases in the middle. This CDR3 spans 23 amino acids. Germline V gives CDR1 TSWWSYY, CDR2 QGS. CDR3 DNA: TGTGCTCTTGGGGAACTAGGACTCTTCCTGCCCAGGTCTCGGGGACGATACACCGATAAACTCATCTTT. Its translation is CALGELGLFLPRSRGRYTDKLIF.

This clone was seen repeatedly, ten times or more. This DNA's translation differs at residue 14 from TCRdb's protein, which comes from a much larger clone; a read error is likely, and the protein shown is translated from the DNA. This chain connects TRDV1 to TRDJ1, with 8 bases aligning to TRDD3. The CDR3 contains 18 residues. The V gene's germline CDR1 is TSWWSYY and CDR2 QGS. CDR3 sequence reads: CALGELKWGMSDTYKLIF. The CDR3 bases are TGTGCTCTTGGGGAACTAAAATGGGGGATGTCCGACACCTATAAACTCATCTTT.

In regard to this clone: A read error likely explains why the TCRdb protein, taken from a much larger clone, differs from this DNA's translation at residue 15; the protein shown is translated from the DNA. TRDV1 is the V gene, and the J gene was not called; TRDD3 is taken as the D call from the table, unchecked against the DNA. The length of the CDR3 is 17 residues. Germline V gene data show CDR1 as TSWWSYY and CDR2 as QGS. For the CDR3, the DNA is TGTGCTCTTGGGGAATTACCTCTCCCTACGGGGGATATTAAACCCATCTTT. It codes for CALGELPLPTGDIKPIF.

Comments on this clone: The translation of this DNA and the TCRdb protein of a much larger clone differ at residue 6, probably owing to a read error; the protein shown here is translated from the DNA. The gene calls are TRDV1 and TRDJ1; no definite D call. TCRdb leaves out the J gene; it was filled in here by matching the DNA to germline. V lost 4 bases and J 0 bases, leaving 18 bases between the germline ends. Germline CDR1 TSWWSYY, CDR2 QGS. The CDR3 contains 17 residues. Here the CDR3 reads CALGGSSLVPYTDKLIF. The CDR3 DNA reads as TGTGCTCTTGGGGGATCTAGCTTAGTGCCGTACACCGATAAACTCATCTTT.

This clone was recorded a few times. TCRdb's protein, taken from a much larger clone, differs from this DNA's translation at residue 8, likely owing to a read error; the protein displayed comes from the DNA. This sequence joins TRDV1 and TRDJ1; TRDD3 matches at 11 bases. TCRdb is silent on the J gene; assignment here came from matching the DNA to germline. Germline-derived CDR1 and CDR2 are TSWWSYY and QGS. CDR3 length equals 25 residues. J lost 0 bases, V lost 4 bases, and 31 bases had no gene match. The CDR3 region has the DNA TGTGCTCTTGGGGGACTCCCGTGTCCTACCGGCAAAGAACTGGGGGATATCTCAGACACCGATAAACTCATCTTT. Amino acids: CALGGLPCPTGKELGDISDTDKLIF.

With regard to this clone: The protein TCRdb gives is from a much larger clone and does not agree with this DNA's translation at residue 15, likely a read error; the protein shown here comes from the DNA. The chain is built from TRDV1 and TRDJ1; TRDD3 matches 10 bases. TCRdb supplies no J gene; here it was assigned by aligning the nucleotide sequence to germline. V shed 0 bases, J shed 0 bases, and the junction held 16 bases outside the gene matches. CDR1 is TSWWSYY and CDR2 is QGS in the germline V gene. There are 21 residues in the CDR3. The CDR3, as DNA: TGTGCTCTTGGGGAACTAGATCCTACTGTTATCGGGGGATACGACACCGATAAACTCATCTTT. It yields the protein CALGELDPTVIGGYDTDKLIF.

Remarks on this clone: For this DNA, TCRdb reports the protein of a much larger clone, which diverges at residue 7, most likely from a read error; the protein presented here is translated directly from the DNA. The J gene is TRDJ1, the V gene TRDV1, with 7 nucleotides matching TRDD3. The germline CDR1 and CDR2 sequences are TSWWSYY and QGS. This CDR3 is built from 14 residues. With V trimmed by 9 bases and J by 9 bases, 16 bases remained unmatched. Here the CDR3 DNA reads TGTGCTCTCGCGGGCTACGGGGGGATTGAGGAACTCATCTTT. The encoded protein is CALAGYGGIEELIF.

This clone has just a few counts. The translation of this DNA and the TCRdb protein of a much larger clone differ at residue 7, probably owing to a read error; the protein shown here is translated from the DNA. The chain combines TRDV1 with TRDJ1; 13 nucleotides line up with TRDD3. TCRdb supplies no J gene; here it was assigned by aligning the nucleotide sequence to germline. CDR3 length: 19 residues. The junction had 16 bases not matched to a gene; V was cut back by 8 bases and J by 1 base. Germline loops: CDR1 TSWWSYY, CDR2 QGS. The CDR3 spells CALLTPTNWGIRGTDKLIF. The CDR3 nucleotides read TGTGCTCTTCTCACCCCTACAAACTGGGGGATACGGGGCACCGATAAACTCATCTTT.

This clone was seen a handful of times. This is likely an artifact of a read error, given a far larger clone one base away. The sample carries other DNA sequences with the same CDR3. In nucleotides, the CDR3 is TGTGCTCTTGGCGCGACGCGGATTTCCCCCGTACTGGGGGATAGATTTGGCACCGATAAGCTCATCTTT. Amino acids: CALGATRISPVLGDRFGTDKLIF. The V gene is given as TRDV1, and no J gene call is available; the D call TRDD3 from the table was never checked on the DNA. This CDR3 is 23 amino acids long. Germline CDR1 is TSWWSYY and CDR2 is QGS.

This clone occurred a few times. A clone one base away is much larger, so this may be a read error. Other DNA sequences of this sample code for an identical CDR3. This chain links TRDV1 with TRDJ1, with 9 bases fitting TRDD3. The CDR3 consists of 21 residues. Germline CDR1 reads TSWWSYY; CDR2 reads QGS. V gave up 3 bases and J gave up 3 bases; unmatched junction bases: 23. The CDR3 reads CALGELKAWGALGDYSDKLIF. For the CDR3, the DNA is TGTGCTCTTGGGGAGCTTAAGGCTTGGGGTGCCCTGGGGGATTACTCCGATAAACTCATCTTT.

A remark on this clone: This DNA translates differently at residue 4 from the TCRdb protein, which is that of a much larger clone; a read error is likely, and the protein shown is the DNA's own translation. The chain uses TRDV1 and TRDJ1; possible D gene TRDD2, 5 bases. The J gene comes from matching the DNA to germline here; TCRdb lacks it. Germline V CDR1 and CDR2: TSWWSYY, QGS. The CDR3 has 17 residues. This chain's CDR3 is CALVEGFLQTYTDKLIF. The CDR3 DNA follows: TGTGCTCTTGTGGAAGGTTTCCTCCAGACCTACACCGATAAACTCATCTTT.

The chain has TRDV2 and TRDJ1; D may be TRDD3 (5 bases). The J gene, not given by TCRdb, was assigned here from a germline match of the nucleotide sequence. This CDR3 has 18 residues. Looked up from germline, CDR1 is GEAIGNYY and CDR2 is EKD. The ends were cut back, 0 bases at V and 8 bases at J, with 27 bases in the middle. CDR3 nucleotide sequence: TGTGCCTGTGACACCGTGCTCCTTAGGGGGTGGGGAACGAAGAAACTCATCTTT. This codes for CACDTVLLRGWGTKKLIF.

This clone was observed many times. TCRdb shows a much larger clone's protein in place of this DNA's translation, and the two differ at residue 5, likely through a read error; the protein shown is translated from the DNA. The rearrangement uses TRDV1 and TRDJ1; 13 bases are shared with TRDD3. TCRdb is silent on the J gene; assignment here came from matching the DNA to germline. Germline V gene sequence: CDR1 TSWWSYY, CDR2 QGS. The ends lost 5 bases at V and 4 bases at J; junction bases unmatched: 19. The CDR3 covers 20 residues. The CDR3 nucleotides read TGTGCTCTTGGGAAAATAGGTAAACCCATACTGGGGGATACGGGCGATAAACTCATCTTT. This gives the protein CALGKIGKPILGDTGDKLIF.

This clone has a count of ten or more. DNA of the CDR3: TGTGCTCTTGGGCCTCGACGGTGGGGAATCGAGGGACTCATCTTT. Protein sequence: CALGPRRWGIEGLIF. The chain couples TRDV1 to TRDJ1, with D possibly matching TRDD3 (5 bases). V lost 5 bases and J lost 10, with 23 bases in between. The CDR3 consists of 15 residues. Per the germline V gene, CDR1 is TSWWSYY and CDR2 is QGS.

This clone was detected only a few times. The protein held in TCRdb is that of a much larger clone and does not match this DNA's translation at residue 8, likely because of a read error; the protein shown is translated from the DNA. The CDR3 region has the DNA TGTGCTCTTGGGGAACTTCCGACACCGGGTAAACTCATCTTT. Translated, it gives CALGELPTPGKLIF. The V gene is TRDV1, the J gene TRDJ1; D remains ambiguous. This CDR3 is 14 amino acids long. The V end lost 0 bases, the J end lost 7 bases, and 12 bases lay between the germline ends. Germline loops: CDR1 TSWWSYY, CDR2 QGS.

The sample holds a few counts of this clone. The chain has TRDV1 and TRDJ1; tentatively, D is TRDD2 (5 bases). No J gene is reported in TCRdb; it was inferred here by comparing the DNA with germline. CDR3 length equals 22 residues. The V end lost 0 bases, the J end lost 0 bases, and 29 bases lay between the germline ends. Germline V CDR1 and CDR2: TSWWSYY, QGS. The CDR3 here is CALGELVLRCALVPHYTDKLIF. CDR3 coding DNA: TGTGCTCTTGGGGAACTCGTCCTAAGGTGCGCGCTGGTTCCCCATTACACCGATAAACTCATCTTT.

Points on this clone: The protein in TCRdb stems from a much larger clone and differs at residue 20 from this DNA's translation, likely a read error; here the protein is translated from the DNA. The chain employs TRDV1 and TRDJ1, with TRDD3 identical over 8 bases. The CDR3 covers 23 residues. Looked up from germline, CDR1 is TSWWSYY and CDR2 is QGS. V shed 1 base and J 11 bases; nucleotides not matched to a gene: 36. The CDR3 coding sequence is TGTGCTCTTGGGGAACCTGTGTCCTACGCCCGTTTACTGGGGGCCTCGTACACCGATGATCTCATCTTT. Protein product: CALGEPVSYARLLGASYTDDLIF.

This clone came up a few times. For this DNA, TCRdb reports the protein of a much larger clone, which diverges at residue 16, most likely from a read error; the protein presented here is translated directly from the DNA. The genes are TRDV1 and TRDJ1, with 8 bases lining up with TRDD3. The J gene, absent from TCRdb, was called here by matching the DNA to germline. The germline V gene has CDR1 TSWWSYY and CDR2 QGS. V was clipped by 0 bases and J by 1 base; unmatched bases: 28. The CDR3 sequence is 24 residues long. The CDR3 region has the DNA TGTGCTCTTGGGGAACTAACCTACCCTGTGGCTACCGACTGGGGGGTAACCTGCACCGATAAACTCATCTTT. Protein: CALGELTYPVATDWGVTCTDKLIF.

Comments on this clone: A far bigger clonotype differs at one base, so this is likely a read error. Different DNA sequences within this sample yield the same CDR3. This chain links TRDV1 with TRDJ1, with D possibly being TRDD3 (5 bases). TCRdb records no J gene; here it was assigned by comparing the DNA to germline. Per germline, CDR1 TSWWSYY and CDR2 QGS. The CDR3 spans 21 residues. The germline V and J ends were trimmed by 5 bases and 2 bases, with 33 bases remaining between them. CDR3 protein: CALGPQRASFGIRGRTDKLIF. DNA for the CDR3: TGTGCTCTTGGGCCCCAGAGGGCGTCCTTTGGAATACGGGGAAGGACCGATAAACTCATCTTT.

As for this clone: This DNA's translation and the protein TCRdb lists, from a much larger clone, do not match at residue 4, likely due to a read error; the protein shown is translated from the DNA. This chain links TRDV1 with TRDJ1; D possibly corresponds to TRDD2 (5 bases). TCRdb is silent on the J gene; assignment here came from matching the DNA to germline. The CDR3 sequence is 19 residues long. Germline V lookup: CDR1 TSWWSYY, CDR2 QGS. In DNA form, the CDR3 reads TGTGCTCTTTGGGAACTTGAGAGAAACCTACCTCGTAACACCGATAAACTCATCTTT. Translation: CALWELERNLPRNTDKLIF.

In its sample, this clone was seen many times. The genes are TRDV1 and TRDJ1; D gene ambiguous. TCRdb supplies no J gene; here it was assigned by aligning the nucleotide sequence to germline. V lost 3 bases to trimming and J lost 0 bases, with 26 bases between them. Germline CDR1 reads TSWWSYY; CDR2 reads QGS. The CDR3 sequence is 20 residues long. In nucleotides, the CDR3 is TGTGCTCTTGGGGAGCTGGTTTTTTTGTTACAAGGGGTCTACACCGATAAACTCATCTTT. Protein: CALGELVFLLQGVYTDKLIF.